This T cell receptor (beta chain) originates from a study of T cells in women clearing cervical HPV infection. Study-wide background: Case blood was drawn a median approximately 150 days after lesion detection.

TCR beta CDR3 amplified by multiplex PCR from 950 to 1,500 ng genomic DNA. The repertoire was sequenced with immunoSEQ multiplex PCR; TCRdb's copy has only in-frame clones and lacks some. The sample includes about 39,000 clones. Each participant carried one incident cervical HPV16 infection only. Source material: blood buffy coat. The receptor was isolated from a woman aged 18 to 69 with a cervical HPV16 infection that either progressed to CIN3+ or cleared (not recorded which).

The chain's CDR3 is CASSAGGRGGIQYF. The CDR3 DNA, read in part, is TGTGCCAGCAGCGCCGGGGGGCGGGGGGGCATT. The V call is TRBV7-9, the J call TRBJ2-4; 9 nucleotides agree with TRBD2. The CDR3 extends 3 residues past the end of the read, so its final part is completed from the germline J gene. Per germline, CDR1 SEHNR and CDR2 FQNEAQ (reference sequence). V gave up 5 bases and J gave up 9 bases; unmatched junction bases: 8. This CDR3 region has 14 residues.